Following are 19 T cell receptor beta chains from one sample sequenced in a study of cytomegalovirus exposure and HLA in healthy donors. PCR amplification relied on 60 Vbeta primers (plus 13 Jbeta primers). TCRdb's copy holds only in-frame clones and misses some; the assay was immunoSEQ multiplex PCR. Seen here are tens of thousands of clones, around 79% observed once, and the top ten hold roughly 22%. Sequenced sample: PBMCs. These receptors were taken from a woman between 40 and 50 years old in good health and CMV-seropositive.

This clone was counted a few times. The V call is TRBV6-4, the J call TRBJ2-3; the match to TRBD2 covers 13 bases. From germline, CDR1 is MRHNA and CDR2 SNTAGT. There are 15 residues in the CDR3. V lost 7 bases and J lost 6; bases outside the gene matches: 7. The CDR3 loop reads CASKGLAGEGDTQYF. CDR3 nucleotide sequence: TGTGCCAGCAAAGGACTAGCGGGAGAGGGGGATACGCAGTATTTT.

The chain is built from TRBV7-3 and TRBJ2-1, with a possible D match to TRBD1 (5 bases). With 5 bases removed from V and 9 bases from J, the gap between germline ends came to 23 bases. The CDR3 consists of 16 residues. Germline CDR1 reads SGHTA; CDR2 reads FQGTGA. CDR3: CASSKDSGFSMAEQFF. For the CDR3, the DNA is TGTGCCAGCAGCAAAGACAGTGGATTCAGTATGGCTGAGCAGTTCTTC. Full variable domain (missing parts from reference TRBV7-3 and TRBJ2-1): GAGVSQTPSNKVTEKGKYVELRCDPISGHTALYWYRQSLGQGPEFLIYFQGTGAADDSGLPNDRFFAVRPEGSVSTLKIQRTERGDSAVYLCASSKDSGFSMAEQFFGPGTRLTVL.

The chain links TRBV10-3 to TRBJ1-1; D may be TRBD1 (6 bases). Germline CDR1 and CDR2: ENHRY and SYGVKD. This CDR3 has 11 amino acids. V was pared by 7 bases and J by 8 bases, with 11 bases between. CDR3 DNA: TGTGCCATCACCGCCGGGACAGAAGCTTTCTTT. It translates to CAITAGTEAFF.

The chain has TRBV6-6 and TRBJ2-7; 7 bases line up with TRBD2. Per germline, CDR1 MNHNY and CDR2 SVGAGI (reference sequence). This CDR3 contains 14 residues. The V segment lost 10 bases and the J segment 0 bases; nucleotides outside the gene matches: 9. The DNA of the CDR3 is TGTGCCACCTCGACTCGGGGGGACTCCTACGAGCAGTACTTC. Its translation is CATSTRGDSYEQYF.

The CDR3 loop reads CASSSAGGVHSGQPQHF. Written as DNA, the CDR3 is TGTGCCAGCAGTTCTGCCGGGGGGGTTCATAGCGGTCAGCCCCAGCATTTT. The J gene is TRBJ1-5, the V gene TRBV27; the D gene is possibly TRBD1 (5 bases). The CDR3 consists of 17 residues. Germline CDR1 MNHEY, CDR2 SMNVEV (reference sequence). With 4 bases removed from V and 6 bases from J, the gap between germline ends came to 22 bases.

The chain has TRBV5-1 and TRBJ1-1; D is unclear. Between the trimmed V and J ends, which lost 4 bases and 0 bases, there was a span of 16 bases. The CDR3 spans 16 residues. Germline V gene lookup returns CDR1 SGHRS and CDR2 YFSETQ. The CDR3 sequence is CASSTTAGFMNTEAFF. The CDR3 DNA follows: TGCGCCAGCAGCACCACGGCGGGATTTATGAACACTGAAGCTTTCTTT.

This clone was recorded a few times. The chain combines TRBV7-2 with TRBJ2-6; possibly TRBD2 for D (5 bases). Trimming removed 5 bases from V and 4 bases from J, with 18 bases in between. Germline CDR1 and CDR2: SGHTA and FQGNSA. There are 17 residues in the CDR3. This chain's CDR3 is CASSAPLGAAGANVLTF. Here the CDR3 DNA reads TGTGCCAGCAGCGCGCCACTAGGAGCGGCGGGGGCCAACGTCCTGACTTTC. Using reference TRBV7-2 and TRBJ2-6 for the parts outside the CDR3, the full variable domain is GAGVSQSPSNKVTEKGKDVELRCDPISGHTALYWYRQSLGQGLEFLIYFQGNSAPDKSGLPSDRFSAERTGGSVSTLTIQRTQQEDSAVYLCASSAPLGAAGANVLTFGAGSRLTVL.

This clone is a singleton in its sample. The CDR3 DNA reads TGTGCCAGCAGTCCACAGGGTACGGGGAATCAGCCCCAGCATTTT. It translates to CASSPQGTGNQPQHF. The gene calls are TRBV6-5 and TRBJ1-5; D is perhaps TRBD1 (6 bases). Trimming stripped 5 bases from V and 4 bases from J, with 15 bases between. The CDR3 runs to 15 residues. The germline CDR1 and CDR2 sequences are MNHEY and SVGAGI.

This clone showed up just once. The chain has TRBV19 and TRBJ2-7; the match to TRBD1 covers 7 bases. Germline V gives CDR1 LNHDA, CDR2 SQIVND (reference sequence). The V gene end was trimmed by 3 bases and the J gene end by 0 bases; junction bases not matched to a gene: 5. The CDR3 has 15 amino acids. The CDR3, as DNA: TGTGCCAGTAGTATCGACAGGGCGATCTCCTACGAGCAGTACTTC. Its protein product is CASSIDRAISYEQYF.

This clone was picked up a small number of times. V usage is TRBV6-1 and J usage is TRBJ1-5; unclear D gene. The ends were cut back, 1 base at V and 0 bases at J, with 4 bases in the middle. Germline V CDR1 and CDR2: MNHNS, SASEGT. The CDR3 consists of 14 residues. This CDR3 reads CASSEVYSNQPQHF. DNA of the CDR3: TGTGCCAGCAGTGAAGTCTATAGCAATCAGCCCCAGCATTTT.

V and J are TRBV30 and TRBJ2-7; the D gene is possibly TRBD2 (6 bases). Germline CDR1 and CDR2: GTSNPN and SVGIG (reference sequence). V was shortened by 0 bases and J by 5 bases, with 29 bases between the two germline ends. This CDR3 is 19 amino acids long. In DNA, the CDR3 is TGTGCCTGGAGTGTAAGGGTAGCATTTGCGGGGAGTGGGAGACACGAGCAGTACTTC. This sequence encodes CAWSVRVAFAGSGRHEQYF. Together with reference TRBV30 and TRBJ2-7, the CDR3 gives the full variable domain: SQTIHQWPATLVQPVGSPLSLECTVEGTSNPNLYWYRQAAGRGLQLLFYSVGIGQISSEVPQNLSASRPQDRQFILSSKKLLLSDSGFYLCAWSVRVAFAGSGRHEQYFGPGTRLTVT.

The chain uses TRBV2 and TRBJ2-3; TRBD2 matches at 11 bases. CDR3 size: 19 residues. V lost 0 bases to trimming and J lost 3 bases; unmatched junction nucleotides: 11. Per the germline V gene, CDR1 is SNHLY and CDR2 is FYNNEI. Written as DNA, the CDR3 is TGTGCCAGCAGTGAAGCGCGTCTAGCGGGGGGAGGTCGGACAGATACGCAGTATTTT. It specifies CASSEARLAGGGRTDTQYF.

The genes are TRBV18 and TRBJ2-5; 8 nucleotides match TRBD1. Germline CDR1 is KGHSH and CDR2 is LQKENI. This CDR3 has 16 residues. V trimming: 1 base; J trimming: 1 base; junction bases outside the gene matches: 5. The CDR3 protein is CASSPQRTGGQETQYF. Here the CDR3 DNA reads TGTGCCAGCTCACCACAGAGAACAGGGGGCCAAGAGACCCAGTACTTC.

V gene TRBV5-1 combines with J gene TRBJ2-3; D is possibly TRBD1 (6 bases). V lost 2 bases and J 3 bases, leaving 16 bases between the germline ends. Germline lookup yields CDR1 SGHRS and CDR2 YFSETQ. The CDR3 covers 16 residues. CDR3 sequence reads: CASSFTGWGRTDTQYF. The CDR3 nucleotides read TGCGCCAGCAGCTTTACGGGGTGGGGGCGTACAGATACGCAGTATTTT.

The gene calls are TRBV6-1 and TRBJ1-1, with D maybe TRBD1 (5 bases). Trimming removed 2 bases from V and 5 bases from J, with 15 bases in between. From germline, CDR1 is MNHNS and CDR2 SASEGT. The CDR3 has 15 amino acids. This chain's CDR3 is CASSETRWGETEAFF. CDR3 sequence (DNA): TGTGCCAGCAGTGAAACCCGTTGGGGGGAAACTGAAGCTTTCTTT.

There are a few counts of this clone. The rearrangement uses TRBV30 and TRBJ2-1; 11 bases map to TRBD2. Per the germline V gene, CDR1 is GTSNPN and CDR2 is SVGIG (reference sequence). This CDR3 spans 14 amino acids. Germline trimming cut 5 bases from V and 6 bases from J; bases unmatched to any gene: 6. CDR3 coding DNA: TGTGCCTGGGGACGTAGCGGGGGGGTCAATGAGCAGTTCTTC. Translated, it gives CAWGRSGGVNEQFF. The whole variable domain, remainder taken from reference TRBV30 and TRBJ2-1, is SQTIHQWPATLVQPVGSPLSLECTVEGTSNPNLYWYRQAAGRGLQLLFYSVGIGQISSEVPQNLSASRPQDRQFILSSKKLLLSDSGFYLCAWGRSGGVNEQFFGPGTRLTVL.

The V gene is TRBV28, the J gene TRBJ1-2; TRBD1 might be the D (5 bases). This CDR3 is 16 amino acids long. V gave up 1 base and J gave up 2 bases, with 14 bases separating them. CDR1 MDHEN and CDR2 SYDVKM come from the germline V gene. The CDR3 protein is CASSLSRWQGNYGYTF. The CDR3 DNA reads TGTGCCAGCAGTTTATCCCGCTGGCAGGGAAACTATGGCTACACCTTC.

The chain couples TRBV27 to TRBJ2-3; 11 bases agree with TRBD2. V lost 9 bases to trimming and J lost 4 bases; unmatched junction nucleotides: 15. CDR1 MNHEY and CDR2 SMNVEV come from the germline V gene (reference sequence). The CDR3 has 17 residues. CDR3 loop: CASNSGGVQPGADTQYF. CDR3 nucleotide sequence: TGTGCCAGTAATAGCGGGGGGGTACAACCGGGGGCAGATACGCAGTATTTT.

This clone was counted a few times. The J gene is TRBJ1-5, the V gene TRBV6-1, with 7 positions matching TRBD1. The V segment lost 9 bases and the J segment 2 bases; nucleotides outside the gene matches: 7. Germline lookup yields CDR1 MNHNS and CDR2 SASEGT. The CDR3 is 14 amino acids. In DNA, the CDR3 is TGTGCCAGTCTCCGCGACAGGGGCAATCAGCCCCAGCATTTT. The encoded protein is CASLRDRGNQPQHF.